This TCR beta chain was recorded in a study of blood T cells in healthy people across ages. With a J-beta primer mix and a sample-barcoded 5' primer, a second PCR ran about 7 to 11 cycles. TCRdb fed the 5' RACE reads into MiXCR, producing one record per CDR3 protein. In the table there are 1.5 million to 1.8 million distinct CDR3 sequences, approximately 43% of which are singletons. The clonotype comes from a woman aged 18-35 years in good health. The material sequenced was blood.

The CDR3 here is CASSQDEGRETQYF. For the CDR3, the DNA is TGTGCCAGCAGCCAAGATGAGGGGAGGGAGACCCAGTACTTC. The J gene is TRBJ2-5, the V gene TRBV4-2; a weak D match, TRBD2 (6 bases). There are 14 residues in the CDR3. Trimming stripped 0 bases from V and 5 bases from J, with 10 bases between. The germline CDR1 and CDR2 sequences are LGHNA and YNFKEQ.